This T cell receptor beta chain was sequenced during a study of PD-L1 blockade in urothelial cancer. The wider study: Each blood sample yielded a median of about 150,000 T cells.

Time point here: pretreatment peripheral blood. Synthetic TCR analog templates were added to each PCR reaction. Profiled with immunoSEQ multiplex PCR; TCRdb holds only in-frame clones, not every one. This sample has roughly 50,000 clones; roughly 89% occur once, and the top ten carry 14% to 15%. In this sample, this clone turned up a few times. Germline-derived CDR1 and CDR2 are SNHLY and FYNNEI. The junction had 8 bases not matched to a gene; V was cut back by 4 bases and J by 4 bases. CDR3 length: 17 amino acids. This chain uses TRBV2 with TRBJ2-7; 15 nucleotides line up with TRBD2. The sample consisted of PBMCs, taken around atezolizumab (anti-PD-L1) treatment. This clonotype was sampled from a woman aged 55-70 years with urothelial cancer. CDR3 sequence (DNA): TGTGCCAGCAGTGCACCAACCGGGACTAGCGGGGGGTACGAGCAGTACTTC. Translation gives CASSAPTGTSGGYEQYF.